This TCR beta chain is from a study of blood T cell repertoires in COVID-19. CDR1 and CDR2 (germline): MNHEY, SVGAGI. V was clipped by 5 bases and J by 6 bases; unmatched bases: 6. There are 14 residues in the CDR3. Data came from immunoSEQ multiplex PCR; TCRdb stores just in-frame clones and leaves some out. This table holds 220,000 or so clones, roughly 88% found once. The receptor was isolated from a woman aged 45-59 years who had recovered from COVID-19. The chain couples TRBV6-5 to TRBJ1-2; 10 positions match TRBD1. The material sequenced was PBMCs or T cells enriched from blood (not recorded which). CDR3 DNA sequence: TGTGCCAGCAGTAACCGGGACAGGGGCCATGGCTACACCTTC. This sequence encodes CASSNRDRGHGYTF.